The sequence of this TCR beta chain was determined in a study of T cells expressing NK-cell markers. Study as a whole: Sequencing of TCR beta repertoires drew on sorted CD3+CD56+NKG2C+, CD3+CD56+NKG2C- and CD3+CD56-NKG2C+ T cells. Most of the eight sequenced donors were HCMV-seropositive; one was seronegative.

TCRdb derives one entry per CDR3 protein from the 5' RACE reads, leaving out DNA. Its clone listing holds roughly 420,000 distinct CDR3 sequences. On this clonotype itself: The antigen is undetermined.

The CDR3 runs 15 residues. The study's findings and limits: The study found dominant NKG2C+ clonotypes at about 1.0-8% of CD8+ T cells in six donors. These same clonotypes (in several donors) also led the CD3+CD56-NKG2C+ fraction.

The chain joins TRBV12-3 or TRBV12-4 to TRBJ2-3; lacking DNA, the TRBD2 call made by TCRdb goes unchecked. Sequencing was done on a sample of blood T cells: a sorted CD56 or NKG2C T cell subset, CD4+ or CD8+ T cells, or bulk PBMC T cells (not recorded which). The sequence came from a woman between 18 and 70 years old in good health. The CDR3 region is CASTPATPGTDTQYF.